The 6 T cell receptor beta chains given below trace back to one sample, sequenced in a study of blood T cell repertoires in COVID-19. Only in-frame clones appear in the TCRdb table, and some are missing; sequencing was by immunoSEQ multiplex PCR. The data hold 200,000 to 250,000 clones, with about nine tenths observed a single time. Sequenced: peripheral blood. The receptors come from a woman aged 55-75 years with acute or convalescent COVID-19.

A remark on this clone: The sample contains more than one DNA sequence encoding this CDR3. The CDR3 reads CASSLTGSNQPQHF. The CDR3 DNA reads as TGTGCCAGTAGTTTAACAGGTAGCAATCAGCCCCAGCATTTT. This sequence joins TRBV19 and TRBJ1-5; maybe TRBD1 (5 bases). Germline V lookup: CDR1 LNHDA, CDR2 SQIVND (reference sequence). The CDR3 has 14 amino acids. V gave up 5 bases and J gave up 0 bases, with 8 bases separating them.

The genes are TRBV12-3 or TRBV12-4 and TRBJ2-3; tentatively, D is TRBD2 (5 bases). V was pared by 7 bases and J by 1 base, with 9 bases between. There are 13 residues in the CDR3. The CDR3 protein is CASTRDRTDTQYF. DNA of the CDR3: TGTGCCAGCACCCGGGATCGCACAGATACGCAGTATTTT.

V and J are TRBV28 and TRBJ1-2; TRBD1 matches at 10 bases. CDR1 and CDR2 from the germline V gene are MDHEN and SYDVKM. The CDR3 runs to 16 residues. J lost 4 bases, V lost 7 bases, and 12 bases had no gene match. The DNA of the CDR3 is TGTGCCAGCAACGGTAATCCGGGACAGGGGACCTATGGCTACACCTTC. This encodes CASNGNPGQGTYGYTF.

The J gene is TRBJ1-1, the V gene TRBV19, with 10 positions matching TRBD1. The CDR3 loop spans 13 amino acids. CDR1 and CDR2 from the germline V gene are LNHDA and SQIVND (reference sequence). The trim removed 7 bases at V and 10 bases at J, leaving 9 bases unmatched. The CDR3 bases are TGTGCCAGTACCCGGACAGGGGGGACCCCAGCTTTCTTT. As protein: CASTRTGGTPAFF. The full variable domain, with the rest looked up from reference TRBV19 and TRBJ1-1, is DGGITQSPKYLFRKEGQNVTLSCEQNLNHDAMYWYRQDPGQGLRLIYYSQIVNDFQKGDIAEGYSVSREKKESFPLTVTSAQKNPTAFYLCASTRTGGTPAFFGQGTRLTVV.

This clone appeared once. This chain's CDR3 is CASTVPNSGNTIYF. As DNA, the CDR3 is TGTGCCAGCACCGTCCCTAACTCTGGAAACACCATATATTTT. The chain has TRBV7-2 and TRBJ1-3; no clear D. V was clipped by 7 bases and J by 0 bases, with 10 bases between them. CDR1 and CDR2 (germline): SGHTA, FQGNSA. This CDR3 region has 14 residues.

This clone was recorded only once. As DNA, the CDR3 is TGTGCCAGCAGTTACCTAATTAGACGGCGTGAGGTAGCGAGCCCCTACAATGAGCAGTTCTTC. This translates into CASSYLIRRREVASPYNEQFF. The rearrangement uses TRBV6-2 or TRBV6-3 and TRBJ2-1, with D possibly being TRBD2 (5 bases). V was clipped by 2 bases and J by 2 bases, with 28 bases between them. Germline V gene sequence: CDR1 MNHEY, CDR2 SVGEGT. The CDR3 is 21 residues long.